Detailed here is one T cell receptor beta chain. The sample belongs to a study of blood T cell repertoires in COVID-19. TCRdb keeps only in-frame clones here, not all; method: immunoSEQ multiplex PCR. The data show just over 250,000 clones, with about nine tenths seen just once and over 7.5% held by the top ten. This CDR3 region has 15 residues. The chain couples TRBV1 to TRBJ2-5; the D call TRBD2 from the table was never checked on the DNA. TRBV1 is termed a pseudogene. The TCR comes from a man between 40 and 49 years old who had recovered from COVID-19. The sample was peripheral blood. Here the CDR3 reads CTSSQRAGDKETQYF. The DNA for the CDR3 is TGCACCAGCAGCCAGAGAGCGGGAGATAAAGAGACCCAGTACTTC.